This entry lists 2 T cell receptor beta chains sequenced from one sample in a study of early T cells in non-severe SARS-CoV-2 infection. TCRdb reprocessed the 5' RACE reads with MiXCR, giving one entry per CDR3 protein. The sample holds some 90,000 distinct CDR3 sequences, under 15% seen once. The sequenced sample consisted of whole blood. The receptors here all came from an adult who was a healthcare worker with PCR-confirmed SARS-CoV-2 infection or an uninfected control (not recorded which).

This clonotype occurred a few times. The rearrangement links TRBV4-2 to TRBJ2-1; 8 positions match TRBD2. V gave up 3 bases and J gave up 0 bases; unmatched junction bases: 4. The V gene's germline CDR1 is LGHNA and CDR2 YNFKEQ. There are 16 residues in the CDR3. CDR3 sequence reads: CASSQGLGDSYNEQFF. The DNA of the CDR3 is TGTGCCAGCAGCCAGGGACTAGGCGACTCCTACAATGAGCAGTTCTTC.

This clonotype has at least ten counts. The chain recombines TRBV29-1 with TRBJ2-7, with D possibly called TRBD1 or TRBD2 (7 bases each). Per the germline V gene, CDR1 is SQVTM and CDR2 is ANQGSEA. The CDR3 contains 16 residues. V was shortened by 4 bases and J by 0 bases, with 19 bases between the two germline ends. The CDR3 DNA follows: TGCAGCGTTGTCAGGGGGGGGAGCGGTAGCTCCTACGAGCAGTACTTC. It translates to CSVVRGGSGSSYEQYF.